Following are 18 T cell receptor beta chains from one sample sequenced in a study of blood T cell repertoires in COVID-19. Clones were sequenced by immunoSEQ multiplex PCR, and TCRdb holds only the in-frame ones, with some missing. The repertoire holds over 120,000 clones, with around 89% as singletons. The sample consisted of peripheral blood. The receptors were gathered from a man aged 60 to 75 with active or convalescent COVID-19.

The chain employs TRBV5-4 and TRBJ2-6; 7 bases are shared with TRBD1. CDR1 and CDR2 (germline): SGHNT, YYREEE (reference sequence). Losses at the gene ends were 4 bases for V and 2 bases for J; bases not matched to a gene: 6. CDR3 length equals 16 residues. The DNA of the CDR3 is TGTGCCAGCAGCCAGAGACAGGGTACTGGGGCCAACGTCCTGACTTTC. Translation: CASSQRQGTGANVLTF.

This clone was detected once. The chain is built from TRBV28 and TRBJ1-5; 8 bases match TRBD1. Losses at the gene ends were 6 bases for V and 4 bases for J; bases not matched to a gene: 5. The CDR3 is 14 amino acids. The germline V gene encodes CDR1 MDHEN and CDR2 SYDVKM. The CDR3 region is CASSRQGWNQPQHF. In nucleotides, the CDR3 is TGTGCCAGCAGCAGACAGGGGTGGAATCAGCCCCAGCATTTT.

This rearrangement joins TRBV24-1 to TRBJ2-3; unclear D gene. CDR3 length: 15 residues. Trimming took 2 bases from V and 0 from J, leaving 8 bases between them. The germline CDR1 and CDR2 sequences are KGHDR and SFDVKD. CDR3 nucleotides: TGTGCCACCAGTGATTACGCGTCTAGCACAGATACGCAGTATTTT. Its translation: CATSDYASSTDTQYF.

The gene calls are TRBV4-3 and TRBJ1-2, with D unclear. Germline CDR1 is LGHNA and CDR2 is YSLEER. V was clipped by 1 base and J by 4 bases, with 13 bases between them. This CDR3 spans 15 amino acids. Here the CDR3 reads CASSQAGMGIYGYTF. The CDR3 DNA reads as TGCGCCAGCAGCCAAGCCGGGATGGGAATCTATGGCTACACCTTC.

The chain joins TRBV2 to TRBJ1-2, with 8 bases lining up with TRBD1. J gave up 5 bases and V 6 bases, and 11 bases lay outside the gene matches. Germline V gives CDR1 SNHLY, CDR2 FYNNEI. The CDR3 spans 15 residues. For the CDR3, the DNA is TGTGCCAGCAGACAGGGGGGACTAAGGGGATATGGCTACACCTTC. This translates into CASRQGGLRGYGYTF.

V is TRBV10-3 and J is TRBJ1-2; 10 nucleotides line up with TRBD1. After removal of 6 bases from V and 9 bases from J, the junction contained 10 bases not matched to a gene. This CDR3 contains 14 residues. Germline V gene lookup returns CDR1 ENHRY and CDR2 SYGVKD. CDR3: CAIRPGQGMDSYTF. CDR3 sequence (DNA): TGTGCCATCAGACCGGGACAGGGGATGGATAGCTACACCTTC.

The chain links TRBV7-9 to TRBJ1-1; TRBD1 might be the D (5 bases). V shed 7 bases and J shed 10 bases, with 16 bases lying between them. This CDR3 region has 12 residues. The germline gives CDR1 SEHNR, CDR2 FQNEAQ (reference sequence). The CDR3 nucleotides read TGTGCCAGCATTCTGGGGGAGGGTTTAGCTTTCTTT. This codes for CASILGEGLAFF. Using reference TRBV7-9 and TRBJ1-1 for the parts outside the CDR3, the full variable domain is DTGVSQNPRHKITKRGQNVTFRCDPISEHNRLYWYRQTLGQGPEFLTYFQNEAQLEKSRLLSDRFSAERPKGSFSTLEIQRTEQGDSAMYLCASILGEGLAFFGQGTRLTVV.

The chain recombines TRBV6-2 or TRBV6-3 with TRBJ1-5; D uncertain. Per germline, CDR1 MNHEY and CDR2 SVGEGT. The CDR3 has 13 amino acids. V gave up 2 bases and J gave up 5 bases, with 7 bases separating them. The CDR3 DNA reads TGTGCCAGCAGTTACAATCCGGATCAGCCCCAGCATTTT. This translates into CASSYNPDQPQHF.

The chain is built from TRBV4-3 and TRBJ1-2; no firm D call. The V end lost 1 base, the J end lost 2 bases, and 11 bases lay between the germline ends. Germline-derived CDR1 and CDR2 are LGHNA and YSLEER. The CDR3 consists of 15 residues. As DNA, the CDR3 is TGCGCCAGCAGCCAAGTGGCGGGCAGCAACTATGGCTACACCTTC. Translation: CASSQVAGSNYGYTF.

The chain joins TRBV10-3 to TRBJ2-3; 7 nucleotides agree with TRBD2. Germline CDR1 and CDR2: ENHRY and SYGVKD. The CDR3 has 14 amino acids. The V gene end was trimmed by 6 bases and the J gene end by 0 bases; junction bases not matched to a gene: 3. The CDR3 sequence: CAIRTGGSTDTQYF. CDR3 DNA: TGTGCCATCAGAACGGGGGGTAGCACAGATACGCAGTATTTT.

This rearrangement joins TRBV7-2 to TRBJ1-3; no reliable D call. V dropped 6 bases and J dropped 1 base, with 10 bases sitting between them. The germline gives CDR1 SGHTA, CDR2 FQGNSA. The CDR3 contains 14 residues. CDR3 residues: CASSLGASGNTIYF. The CDR3 region has the DNA TGTGCCAGCAGTCTAGGTGCTTCTGGAAACACCATATATTTT.

The V call is TRBV4-2, the J call TRBJ2-2; TRBD2 matches at 9 bases. With V trimmed by 0 bases and J by 5 bases, 4 bases remained unmatched. The CDR3 length is 16 residues. Germline V gene data show CDR1 as LGHNA and CDR2 as YNFKEQ. The CDR3 bases are TGTGCCAGCAGCCAAGAGGCGGGGGGGCTGACCGGGGAGCTGTTTTTT. Amino acids: CASSQEAGGLTGELFF.

This chain joins TRBV19 and TRBJ2-7; D ambiguous. The V end was cut by 0 bases, the J end by 3 bases, with 9 bases between. The germline gives CDR1 LNHDA, CDR2 SQIVND (reference sequence). This CDR3 comprises 14 residues. CDR3 DNA: TGTGCCAGTAGTATAGAATCAGACTTCTACGAGCAGTACTTC. Protein product: CASSIESDFYEQYF.

J is TRBJ1-1 and V is TRBV6-2 or TRBV6-3, with D perhaps TRBD1 (5 bases). The germline V gene has CDR1 MNHEY and CDR2 SVGEGT. Trimming removed 6 bases at V and 3 bases at J, with 11 bases between. This CDR3 has 13 amino acids. CDR3 sequence (DNA): TGTGCCAGCAGCTGGCGCAGGGACACTGAAGCTTTCTTT. Translating gives CASSWRRDTEAFF.

The CDR3 is CASSPTGTTYEQYF. The DNA of the CDR3 is TGCGCCAGCAGCCCCACAGGGACAACCTACGAGCAGTACTTC. The J gene is TRBJ2-7, the V gene TRBV5-1, with D possibly TRBD1 on 6 matching bases. The V and J ends lost 4 bases and 2 bases respectively, with 13 bases between them. The CDR3 runs to 14 residues. From germline, CDR1 is SGHRS and CDR2 YFSETQ.

V gene TRBV30 combines with J gene TRBJ2-1; the D gene is possibly TRBD1 (6 bases). Germline CDR1 reads GTSNPN; CDR2 reads SVGIG (reference sequence). The CDR3 has 15 amino acids. The V gene lost 0 bases and the J gene lost 8 bases, with 17 bases spanning the gap. In DNA, the CDR3 is TGTGCCTGGAGTGTGGGGGCATCACGGGCGGATGAGCAGTTCTTC. Translating gives CAWSVGASRADEQFF.

In DNA, the CDR3 is TGTGCCAGCAGTCCCCCCCAGGCCTATGGCTACACCTTC. Residues: CASSPPQAYGYTF. This chain uses TRBV28 with TRBJ1-2; D not resolved. Germline CDR1 reads MDHEN; CDR2 reads SYDVKM. Trimming shortened V by 5 bases and J by 4 bases, and 11 bases separated the two germline ends. The CDR3 is 13 residues long.

CDR3 sequence: CASKGHTTTGELFF. The CDR3 DNA follows: TGTGCCAGTAAGGGGCACACAACCACCGGGGAGCTGTTTTTT. The chain recombines TRBV19 with TRBJ2-2; tentatively, D is TRBD1 (5 bases). Deletions cut 7 bases from V and 4 bases from J, with 13 bases between. Germline-derived CDR1 and CDR2 are LNHDA and SQIVND (reference sequence). This CDR3 is 14 amino acids long.